The 2 T cell receptor beta chains presented below share a single source sample, sequenced in a study of blood T cell repertoires in COVID-19. Produced via immunoSEQ multiplex PCR; TCRdb's table is partial and in-frame only. Among 150,000 to 200,000 clones listed, over 80% were seen once. Input material: PBMCs or T cells enriched from blood (not recorded which). These TCRs come from a woman aged 55-75 years who had recovered from COVID-19.

Worth noting for this clone: Germline is not matched at one junction end, which may reflect a read error. J is TRBJ1-4 and V is TRBV2, with D perhaps matching TRBD1 (6 bases). Germline CDR1 is SNHLY and CDR2 is FYNNEI. This CDR3 has 14 residues. The CDR3 DNA sequence: TGTGCCACCAGTATCCGGGACACCCGTGGAAAACTGTTTTTT. It translates to CATSIRDTRGKLFF.

The chain couples TRBV7-9 to TRBJ2-3; the match to TRBD2 covers 13 bases. The length of the CDR3 is 15 residues. V trimming: 5 bases; J trimming: 4 bases; junction bases outside the gene matches: 3. Germline V gives CDR1 SEHNR, CDR2 FQNEAQ (reference sequence). CDR3 sequence (DNA): TGTGCCAGCAGCCAAGGACTAGCGGGGGCAGATACGCAGTATTTT. It is translated as CASSQGLAGADTQYF.